This T cell receptor (beta chain) is from a study of blood T cell repertoires in COVID-19. Overall study context: COVID-19 samples, acute and convalescent, were from the United States, Italy and Spain.

Per germline, CDR1 WNHNN and CDR2 SYGVQD (reference sequence). The CDR3 has 17 residues. With V trimmed by 4 bases and J by 12 bases, 13 bases remained unmatched. Per the study methods: The authors estimated nucleated cell counts from reference gene primer amplification. Assay: immunoSEQ multiplex PCR; the TCRdb copy retains only in-frame clones and omits some. V and J calls and clone size are copied from that table; D and trimming were computed from the DNA. This table has approximately 250,000 clones, around nine tenths appearing once. The sequence was obtained from a middle-aged man with active or convalescent COVID-19. The sequenced material came from peripheral blood. This chain joins TRBV10-1 and TRBJ2-1, with TRBD2 identical over 15 bases. The CDR3 bases are TGCGCCAGCAGTGTACAGGGACTAGCGGGGGGTCAAGAGAGGCAGTTCTTC. This sequence encodes CASSVQGLAGGQERQFF.